A single T cell receptor beta chain is shown here with its context. This sample stems from a study of blood T cell repertoires in COVID-19. Sequencing was performed with immunoSEQ multiplex PCR; in TCRdb, only in-frame clones are kept and a portion is missing. The sample lists hundreds of thousands of clones, 89% occurring once. This CDR3 has 14 amino acids. Germline V CDR1 and CDR2: SGHRS, YFSETQ. The V gene lost 6 bases and the J gene lost 8 bases, with 20 bases spanning the gap. This TCR was recovered from a woman aged 25 to 39 who had recovered from COVID-19. The chain is built from TRBV5-1 and TRBJ1-2; no clear D. Sequencing input: PBMCs or T cells enriched from blood (not recorded which). The CDR3 spells CASTLTNMAGGYTF. Here the CDR3 DNA reads TGCGCCAGCACCCTGACGAATATGGCGGGGGGCTACACCTTC.